This TCR beta chain was sequenced for a study of T-cell reconstitution after alpha-beta-depleted transplantation in children. Whole-study results and caveats: Newly produced T cells mostly accounted for T-cell counts and diversity one year post-transplant. Some patients' high day-60 TCRbeta diversity was traced to surviving recipient T cells and thymic progenitors.

As it was prepared, the TCRbeta library received unique molecular identifiers. TCRdb processed the PCR reads anew with MiXCR; each CDR3 protein has one entry. The sample carries about 980,000 distinct CDR3 sequences, about 29% recorded once. This CDR3 spans 14 amino acids. V was shortened by 6 bases and J by 5 bases, with 14 bases between the two germline ends. Of note for this clonotype: The antigen remains unidentified.

This specimen consisted of PBMCs, mostly from graft donor cells, obtained 360 days after TCRalphabeta/CD19-depleted stem cell transplant. V is TRBV12-3 or TRBV12-4 and J is TRBJ2-1; D is possibly TRBD1 or TRBD2 (6 bases each). This receptor was identified in a boy in the first two years of life who had a stem cell transplant for SCID, so the T cells may come from the graft donor. For the CDR3, the DNA is TGTGCCAGCAGGCTAGGGGGGTGGGACAATGAGCAGTTCTTC. Its protein is CASRLGGWDNEQFF.